The TCR beta chain under discussion was sequenced for a study of human T cells and chemical hapten exposure. Points from the study as a whole: No alteration of TCRs above 1 in 1000 frequency was seen with DPC sensitization.

MiXCR, run by TCRdb on the RACE reads, gives a single entry per CDR3 protein. The sample lists about 30,000 distinct CDR3 sequences; about a tenth were seen once. This clonotype was recorded many times. Its antigen remains unknown. Time point reported: pre-sensitization, week 0. The treatment was: therapeutic diphenylcyclopropenone sensitization with weekly scalp DPC. Unfractionated whole blood yielded total RNA. This clonotype was obtained from a man over 45 with alopecia areata. Some clones in this sample may be carry-over from other donors' samples. The sample consisted of whole blood, taken in connection with sensitization to the hapten diphenylcyclopropenone (DPC).

CDR3: CASSPRTEGNEQFF. CDR3 DNA sequence: TGTGCCAGCAGCCCCCGCACAGAGGGCAATGAGCAGTTCTTC. V is TRBV9 and J is TRBJ2-1; maybe TRBD2 (5 bases). CDR1 SGDLS and CDR2 YYNGEE come from the germline V gene. V shed 4 bases and J shed 6 bases, with 14 bases lying between them. The CDR3 contains 14 residues. Full variable domain (remainder filled in from reference TRBV9 and TRBJ2-1): DSGVTQTPKHLITATGQRVTLRCSPRSGDLSVYWYQQSLDQGLQFLIQYYNGEERAKGNILERFSAQQFPDLHSELNLSSLELGDSALYFCASSPRTEGNEQFFGPGTRLTVL.